This is a list of T cell receptor beta chains from one sample in a study of T cell repertoires in aging, cancer and after chemotherapy. TCRdb reprocessed the multiplex PCR reads with MiXCR, giving one entry per CDR3 protein. The repertoire consists of approximately 5,900 distinct CDR3 sequences, with under 25% occurring once and the leading ten covering around 2.6%. The sequencing sample was made of blood. The receptors originated from a human donor with a blood cancer. Both conserved end residues are part of each CDR3. D genes are given only for firm matches. Size tells how often a clone was seen (once, few, many) or the class of an expanded clone, and some rows leave it out.

11	few	TRBV28	TRBJ1-5	-	CASSLGRPQHF	TGTGCCAGCAGTCTAGGACGGCCCCAGCATTTT
15	few	TRBV5-5	TRBJ1-2	-	CASSSPDPRHYGYTF	TGCGCCAGCAGCTCCCCGGACCCTCGGCACTATGGCTACACCTTC
14	-	TRBV28	TRBJ2-1	TRBD1	CASRRDRGSNEQFF	TGTGCCAGCAGGCGGGACAGGGGATCGAATGAGCAGTTCTTC
14	once	TRBV29-1	TRBJ2-7	TRBD1	CSVEGGQGSYEQYF	TGCAGCGTTGAAGGGGGACAGGGCTCCTACGAGCAGTACTTC
16	medium-sized	TRBV4-3	TRBJ2-2	-	CASSQAVAANTGELFF	TGCGCCAGCAGCCAAGCGGTAGCGGCGAACACCGGGGAGCTGTTTTTT
14	medium-sized	TRBV6-4	TRBJ2-3	TRBD1	CASRGQGDTDTQYF	TGTGCCAGCAGGGGACAGGGGGACACAGATACGCAGTATTTT
14	medium-sized	TRBV6-2/TRBV6-3	TRBJ2-1	-	CASSYGHSYNEQFF	TGTGCCAGCAGTTACGGACACTCCTACAATGAGCAGTTCTTC
13	few	TRBV28	TRBJ2-2	-	CASSPRNGRELFF	TGTGCCAGCAGTCCCCGTAATGGCCGGGAGCTGTTTTTT
15	medium-sized	TRBV5-5	TRBJ1-3	-	CASTMDPSSGNTIYF	TGTGCCAGCACCATGGACCCAAGCTCTGGAAACACCATATATTTT
12	-	TRBV6-2/TRBV6-3	TRBJ1-1	-	CASSQTDTEAFF	TGTGCCAGCAGCCAGACAGACACTGAAGCTTTCTTT
15	medium-sized	TRBV6-5	TRBJ1-5	-	CASSTKAFSNQPQHF	TGTGCCAGCAGTACGAAGGCTTTTAGCAATCAGCCCCAGCATTTT
16	few	TRBV4-3	TRBJ1-2	-	CASSQEQGRANYGYTF	TGCGCCAGCAGCCAAGAGCAGGGCCGCGCTAACTATGGCTACACCTTC
16	-	TRBV5-4	TRBJ2-3	TRBD2	CASSLGTSGTTDTQYF	TGTGCCAGCAGCTTGGGGACTAGCGGGACCACAGATACGCAGTATTTT
17	-	TRBV7-5	TRBJ2-3	-	CISVPAALAGRADTQYF	-